Listed below are T cell receptor beta chains from one sample, sequenced in a study. Using its own MiXCR run on the RT-PCR reads, TCRdb lists one record per CDR3 protein. The table shows more than 550,000 distinct CDR3 sequences, with approximately 15% occurring only once. Material for sequencing was memory CD4+ T cells from blood. Receptor source: a female donor in good health, serving as a healthy control. CDR3s include the opening cysteine and the closing phenylalanine or tryptophan. A D gene is named only where the DNA matches it firmly. Not every row has a clone size; where given, it reads once, few, many or a size class.

clone size,V gene,D gene,J gene,CDR3 protein,CDR3 DNA
many,TRBV15,TRBD2,TRBJ2-7,CATSRGGGTYEQYF,TGTGCCACCAGCAGAGGCGGGGGAACCTACGAGCAGTACTTC
many,TRBV24-1,-,TRBJ1-5,CATSEGRDQPQHF,TGTGCCACCAGTGAAGGTCGGGATCAGCCCCAGCATTTT
-,TRBV20-1,TRBD1,TRBJ2-7,CSARKGGGPLEQYF,TGCAGTGCTAGGAAAGGGGGCGGGCCGTTAGAGCAGTACTTC
many,TRBV20-1,-,TRBJ2-1,CSARVGSVDEQFF,TGCAGTGCTAGAGTAGGTAGCGTCGATGAGCAGTTCTTC
-,TRBV18,-,TRBJ1-1,CASSPPSAGSEAFF,TGTGCCAGCTCACCACCCTCGGCAGGCTCTGAAGCTTTCTTT
-,TRBV2,-,TRBJ1-1,CADTLDSGGTEAFF,TGTGCCGACACCCTGGACAGCGGAGGCACTGAAGCTTTCTTT
few,TRBV7-2,-,TRBJ1-2,CASSLVGGDNYGYTF,TGTGCCAGCAGCTTAGTGGGGGGAGATAACTATGGCTACACCTTC
many,TRBV20-1,TRBD1,TRBJ2-5,CSARGTGWRAQYF,TGCAGTGCTAGGGGGACAGGATGGAGGGCCCAGTACTTC
few,TRBV11-2,-,TRBJ2-2,CASNWAPLGGNTGELFF,TGTGCCAGCAACTGGGCCCCACTGGGCGGAAACACCGGGGAGCTGTTTTTT
few,TRBV20-1,-,TRBJ1-1,CSARDGGAITEAFF,TGCAGTGCTAGAGATGGGGGGGCGATCACTGAAGCTTTCTTT
-,TRBV20-1,-,TRBJ1-5,CSADGAGHQPQHF,TGCAGTGCAGATGGGGCAGGGCATCAGCCCCAGCATTTT
-,TRBV7-2,-,TRBJ2-5,CASSSGSETQYF,TGTGCCAGCAGCTCCGGGAGTGAGACCCAGTACTTC
-,TRBV15,TRBD2,TRBJ2-1,CATREVALNEQFF,TGTGCCACGCGGGAGGTGGCGTTGAATGAGCAGTTCTTC
many,TRBV20-1,TRBD2,TRBJ2-5,CSARDLGGRGETQYF,TGCAGTGCTAGAGACCTCGGGGGGAGAGGAGAGACCCAGTACTTC
many,TRBV12-3/TRBV12-4,-,TRBJ2-7,CASSSLSLQYF,TGTGCCAGCAGTTCGCTGTCGTTGCAGTACTTC
many,TRBV27,-,TRBJ2-3,CASSFELADTQYF,TGTGCCAGCAGTTTCGAACTAGCAGATACGCAGTATTTT